This TCR beta chain was sequenced in a study of blood T cell repertoires in COVID-19. Overall study context: The origin of the acute and convalescent COVID-19 samples was the United States, Italy and Spain. PBMCs, B-cell-depleted T cells, or T cells provided the cDNA or gDNA that made up the material.

Per the original methods: Reference gene primer amplification in the assay estimated nucleated cell counts. Clones were read by immunoSEQ multiplex PCR, and TCRdb kept only the in-frame ones, dropping some. V and J calls and clone size are given by that table; D and trimming were obtained from the DNA. The sample lists about 160,000 clones, 85% occurring once. There are 15 residues in the CDR3. The junction had 4 bases not matched to a gene; V was cut back by 3 bases and J by 6 bases. From germline, CDR1 is KGHSH and CDR2 LQKENI. The TCR was taken from a human donor with acute or convalescent COVID-19. The donor label of this sample is uncertain. Source material: peripheral blood. The chain recombines TRBV18 with TRBJ2-1; 11 bases map to TRBD1. CDR3 bases: TGTGCCAGCTCACCCCGGGACAGGGGGAGCAATGAGCAGTTCTTC. As protein: CASSPRDRGSNEQFF.